This entry features one T cell receptor beta chain sequence. Antigen: not known. The entry originates in a study of cytomegalovirus exposure and HLA in healthy donors. This PCR relied on a set of 60 Vbeta primers and 13 Jbeta primers. Produced via immunoSEQ multiplex PCR; TCRdb's table is partial and in-frame only. The table has about 110,000 clones, 75% seen once. Germline V lookup: CDR1 SNHLY, CDR2 FYNNEI. This CDR3 comprises 15 residues. V lost 5 bases and J lost 9; bases outside the gene matches: 6. Overall study results and limits: Beyond CMV serostatus, there was no information to go on about immune exposure. It was reported in a later analysis that an Asian-associated ancestry cluster showed fewer N-insertions than the roughly 710-donor mean.

Sample: PBMCs. V gene TRBV2 combines with J gene TRBJ1-6; 11 bases line up with TRBD1. The sequence was obtained from a middle-aged man in good health and CMV-seronegative. CDR3 amino acids: CASSRDRGSGSPLHF. The CDR3 coding sequence is TGTGCCAGCAGTAGGGACAGGGGGAGTGGTTCACCCCTCCACTTT.